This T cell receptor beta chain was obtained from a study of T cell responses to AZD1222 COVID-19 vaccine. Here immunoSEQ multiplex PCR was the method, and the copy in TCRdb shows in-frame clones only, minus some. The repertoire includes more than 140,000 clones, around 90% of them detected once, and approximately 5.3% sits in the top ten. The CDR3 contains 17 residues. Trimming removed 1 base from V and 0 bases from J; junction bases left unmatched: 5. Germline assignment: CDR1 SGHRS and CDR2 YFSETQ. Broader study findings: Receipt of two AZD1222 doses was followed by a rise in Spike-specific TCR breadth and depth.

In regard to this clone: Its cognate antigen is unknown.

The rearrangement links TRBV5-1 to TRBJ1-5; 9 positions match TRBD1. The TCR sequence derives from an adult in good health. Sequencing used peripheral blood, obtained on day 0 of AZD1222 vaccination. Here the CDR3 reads CASSLIPTGGSNQPQHF. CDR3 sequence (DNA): TGCGCCAGCAGCTTGATTCCGACAGGGGGTAGCAATCAGCCCCAGCATTTT.